This entry is about one TCR beta chain. This sample was taken from a study of T cells in Graves' hyperthyroidism and ophthalmopathy. The CDR3 is 15 amino acids. Germline V gene data show CDR1 as MGHRA and CDR2 as YSYEKL. The V end lost 7 bases, the J end lost 3 bases, and 17 bases lay between the germline ends. It was RNA transcripts that yielded the amplified TCR beta CDR3 regions. In the first-round RT-PCR of the TCR CDR3, the HTBI primer set was used. TCRdb re-called the multiplex PCR reads through MiXCR, storing one row per CDR3 protein. The sample consists of approximately 300,000 distinct CDR3 sequences, about a sixth of them appearing once.

The receptor comes from a woman aged 55-69 years with Graves' ophthalmopathy. Sequencing used blood. The chain is built from TRBV4-1 and TRBJ2-3, with a possible D match to TRBD1 (7 bases). The CDR3 region is CASNRGGVTTDTQYF. The CDR3 nucleotides read TGCGCCAGCAACAGGGGAGGAGTGACGACAGATACGCAGTATTTT.